These T cell receptor beta chains were read from a single sample in a study of blood T cell repertoires in COVID-19. This table comes from immunoSEQ multiplex PCR, and its TCRdb copy is limited to in-frame clones, with some not included. This table has around 150,000 clones, approximately 88% appearing once. The specimen was PBMCs or T cells enriched from blood (not recorded which). Receptors were obtained from a man in his 70s who had been exposed to COVID-19. The CDR3 runs from the conserved cysteine through the conserved F or W. D genes are given only for firm matches. Clone size is shown for a subset of rows, as once, few, many or a class of expanded clone.

cdr3_aa | cdr3_nt | j_call | d_call | v_call | clone_size
CSVTGTGDQPQHF | TGCAGCGTCACCGGGACAGGGGATCAGCCCCAGCATTTT | TRBJ1-5 | TRBD1 | TRBV29-1 | -
CASSPLGGIAGNTIYF | TGTGCCAGCAGCCCACTGGGAGGGATAGCTGGAAACACCATATATTTT | TRBJ1-3 | - | TRBV9 | -
CASGGRDQPQHF | TGTGCCAGCGGAGGACGGGATCAGCCCCAGCATTTT | TRBJ1-5 | - | TRBV19 | few
CASSGGGIGLNTEAFF | TGTGCCAGCAGCGGGGGAGGGATTGGCCTGAACACTGAAGCTTTCTTT | TRBJ1-1 | - | TRBV9 | -
CASSSGVNSPLHF | TGTGCCAGCAGCTCAGGGGTTAATTCACCCCTCCACTTT | TRBJ1-6 | - | TRBV7-9 | -
CASSSQGLTLDSGNTIYF | TGCGCCAGCAGCTCCCAAGGACTGACTCTCGACTCTGGAAACACCATATATTTT | TRBJ1-3 | - | TRBV5-1 | -
CASSPKGLARETQYF | TGTGCCAGCAGCCCAAAAGGACTAGCAAGGGAGACCCAGTACTTC | TRBJ2-5 | TRBD2 | TRBV7-8 | -
CATSDFFQANYGYTF | TGTGCCACCAGTGATTTCTTCCAGGCCAACTATGGCTACACCTTC | TRBJ1-2 | - | TRBV24-1 | -
CASSPGGSGSYEQYF | TGTGCCAGCAGTCCTGGGGGGAGCGGGAGTTACGAGCAGTACTTC | TRBJ2-7 | TRBD2 | TRBV7-2 | -
CASSPQTGIGNTIYF | TGTGCCAGCAGCCCACAGACAGGAATCGGAAACACCATATATTTT | TRBJ1-3 | - | TRBV6-5 | -
CASSLGPGGNQPQHF | TGCGCCAGCAGCCTCGGGCCGGGGGGCAATCAGCCCCAGCATTTT | TRBJ1-5 | - | TRBV4-3 | -
CASSLAGTGNTDTQYF | TGCGCCAGCAGCTTGGCCGGGACAGGGAACACAGATACGCAGTATTTT | TRBJ2-3 | TRBD1 | TRBV5-1 | -
CASSVDRGSYEQYF | TGTGCCAGCAGCGTAGACAGGGGGTCCTACGAGCAGTACTTC | TRBJ2-7 | TRBD1 | TRBV9 | -
CASSSGGGGVNEQFF | TGTGCCAGCAGCAGCGGGGGGGGTGGAGTGAATGAGCAGTTCTTC | TRBJ2-1 | TRBD2 | TRBV7-8 | -
CSVAQGPNTGELFF | TGCAGCGTGGCACAGGGACCAAACACCGGGGAGCTGTTTTTT | TRBJ2-2 | - | TRBV29-1 | -
CASSYLSDRVDYTF | TGTGCCAGCAGTTACCTATCAGACAGGGTAGACTACACCTTC | TRBJ1-2 | TRBD1 | TRBV6-5 | -
CASSSRQRAEAFF | TGTGCCAGCAGCTCTAGGCAGAGGGCTGAAGCTTTCTTT | TRBJ1-1 | - | TRBV7-2 | -
CASSSEDRLSYEQYF | TGTGCCAGCAGCTCCGAGGACAGACTCTCCTACGAGCAGTACTTC | TRBJ2-7 | - | TRBV6-2/TRBV6-3 | -
CASSYNRGRGYGYTF | TGTGCCAGCAGCTATAACAGGGGGCGCGGGTATGGCTACACCTTC | TRBJ1-2 | TRBD1 | TRBV11-2 | -
CASSELRGPGANVLTF | TGTGCCAGCAGTGAACTGCGGGGTCCTGGGGCCAACGTCCTGACTTTC | TRBJ2-6 | - | TRBV2 | -
CASTPSGAYSNQPQHF | TGTGCCAGTACCCCTAGTGGGGCTTATAGCAATCAGCCCCAGCATTTT | TRBJ1-5 | - | TRBV19 | -
CASSLGTVNYGYTF | TGTGCCAGCAGTTTGGGGACAGTCAACTATGGCTACACCTTC | TRBJ1-2 | TRBD1 | TRBV28 | -
CASSLTGQGRGTQYF | TGTGCCAGCAGCTTAACAGGACAGGGGCGAGGGACCCAGTACTTC | TRBJ2-5 | TRBD1 | TRBV7-2 | -
CASSLGGQGNYGYTF | TGTGCCAGCAGCTTAGGTGGACAGGGTAACTATGGCTACACCTTC | TRBJ1-2 | TRBD1 | TRBV11-2 | few